Below are 7 T cell receptor beta chains sequenced from a single sample in a study of T cell responses to AZD1222 COVID-19 vaccine. Assay: immunoSEQ multiplex PCR; the TCRdb copy retains only in-frame clones and omits some. The sample comprises about 45,000 clones, around 90% of which are singletons, and 0.9% to 1.2% rests with the top ten. The sequences come from peripheral blood, collected 28 days after the second AZD1222 dose. All receptors come from an adult who received the AZD1222 COVID-19 vaccine.

The rearrangement joins TRBV2 to TRBJ1-5; 8 positions agree with TRBD1. This CDR3 region has 13 residues. Germline V lookup: CDR1 SNHLY, CDR2 FYNNEI. V dropped 6 bases and J dropped 6; count of bases not matched to a gene: 4. CDR3 sequence: CASSRDRGQPQHF. CDR3 DNA: TGTGCCAGCAGCCGCGACAGGGGTCAGCCCCAGCATTTT.

J is TRBJ2-1 and V is TRBV5-1; the D call may be TRBD1 or TRBD2 (5 bases each). Per germline, CDR1 SGHRS and CDR2 YFSETQ. The CDR3 sequence is 15 residues long. Between the trimmed V and J ends, which lost 0 bases and 6 bases, there was a span of 13 bases. The CDR3 DNA is TGCGCCAGCAGCTTGGGGCCCGGTGGGGGCAATGAGCAGTTCTTC. Translated, it gives CASSLGPGGGNEQFF.

This clone was counted only a few times. V is TRBV20-1 and J is TRBJ1-5; 8 bases align to TRBD1. The germline V gene has CDR1 DFQATT and CDR2 SNEGSKA (reference sequence). J was trimmed by 4 bases and V by 3 bases; bases with no gene match: 2. This CDR3 is 13 amino acids long. CDR3 sequence (DNA): TGCAGTGCTAGTAGGGACAGGAATCAGCCCCAGCATTTT. This encodes CSASRDRNQPQHF.

In its sample, this clone was seen once. The V and J genes are TRBV4-2 and TRBJ2-2, with 8 positions matching TRBD2. The V gene's germline CDR1 is LGHNA and CDR2 YNFKEQ. V trimming: 0 bases; J trimming: 1 base; junction bases outside the gene matches: 4. The CDR3 is 17 residues long. CDR3 amino acids: CASSQDDGRGNTGELFF. CDR3 nucleotides: TGTGCCAGCAGCCAAGACGACGGGAGGGGGAACACCGGGGAGCTGTTTTTT.

The rearrangement links TRBV24-1 to TRBJ1-2; 8 nucleotides match TRBD1. V gave up 9 bases and J gave up 3 bases; unmatched junction bases: 8. Germline loops: CDR1 KGHDR, CDR2 SFDVKD. The CDR3 length is 14 residues. CDR3 sequence: CATGTEQGDYGYTF. CDR3 sequence (DNA): TGTGCCACCGGGACGGAACAGGGGGACTATGGCTACACCTTC.

In DNA, the CDR3 is TGTGCCAGCAGCAGACTTGCGGTGACCACCTACGAGCAGTACTTC. Residues: CASSRLAVTTYEQYF. The J gene is TRBJ2-7, the V gene TRBV7-2; D not resolved. From germline, CDR1 is SGHTA and CDR2 FQGNSA. This CDR3 contains 15 residues. Trimming took off 5 bases at V and 2 bases at J, with 16 bases between the two ends.

Only one count was recorded for this clone. The gene calls are TRBV19 and TRBJ1-6, with no clear D. The CDR3 has 14 residues. Germline V gene sequence: CDR1 LNHDA, CDR2 SQIVND (reference sequence). V shed 6 bases and J shed 0 bases, with 6 bases lying between them. The chain's CDR3 is CASSVDSYNSPLHF. The CDR3 nucleotides read TGTGCCAGTAGCGTTGACTCCTATAATTCACCCCTCCACTTT. Supplemented by reference TRBV19 and TRBJ1-6, the full variable domain reads DGGITQSPKYLFRKEGQNVTLSCEQNLNHDAMYWYRQDPGQGLRLIYYSQIVNDFQKGDIAEGYSVSREKKESFPLTVTSAQKNPTAFYLCASSVDSYNSPLHFGNGTRLTVT.